One and the same sample provided the 21 T cell receptor beta chains below, sequenced in a study of blood T cell repertoires in COVID-19. Assay: immunoSEQ multiplex PCR; the TCRdb copy retains only in-frame clones and omits some. The sample carries fewer than 70,000 clones, around 79% recorded once. The sample consisted of peripheral blood. These TCRs come from a man in his 60s with acute or convalescent COVID-19.

The rearrangement links TRBV27 to TRBJ1-2, with D possibly being TRBD1 (6 bases). The CDR3 length is 14 residues. Trimming pared 6 bases from V and 1 base from J, leaving 12 bases between. Germline CDR1 reads MNHEY; CDR2 reads SMNVEV (reference sequence). The CDR3 sequence: CASSQGNGNYGYTF. CDR3 coding DNA: TGTGCCAGCAGCCAGGGGAATGGTAACTATGGCTACACCTTC.

The chain employs TRBV5-1 and TRBJ2-2; weak D call: TRBD2 (6 bases). Germline assignment: CDR1 SGHRS and CDR2 YFSETQ. The ends were cut back, 0 bases at V and 1 base at J, with 10 bases in the middle. The CDR3 totals 16 residues. CDR3 residues: CASSLELAQNTGELFF. CDR3 DNA sequence: TGCGCCAGCAGCTTGGAACTAGCCCAGAACACCGGGGAGCTGTTTTTT.

In DNA, the CDR3 is TGTGCCAGTAGTATGGGCAATTTAGCTGAAGCTTTCTTT. Residues: CASSMGNLAEAFF. The rearrangement links TRBV19 to TRBJ1-1, with unresolved D. The CDR3 contains 13 residues. Germline lookup yields CDR1 LNHDA and CDR2 SQIVND (reference sequence). Trimming pared 3 bases from V and 6 bases from J, leaving 11 bases between.

The J gene is TRBJ2-7, the V gene TRBV28; D perhaps matches TRBD2 (7 bases). The CDR3 runs 16 residues. CDR1 is MDHEN, CDR2 SYDVKM, per germline. V was shortened by 1 base and J by 9 bases, with 22 bases between the two germline ends. The CDR3 is CASSLSSGNRVKGQYF. For the CDR3, the DNA is TGTGCCAGCAGTTTATCGAGCGGGAACAGGGTGAAAGGGCAGTACTTC.

The chain links TRBV19 to TRBJ1-5; 7 nucleotides align to TRBD1. The CDR3 has 15 amino acids. The trim removed 6 bases at V and 2 bases at J, leaving 7 bases unmatched. Germline-derived CDR1 and CDR2 are LNHDA and SQIVND (reference sequence). The CDR3 spells CASRSLDRGNQPQHF. The CDR3 DNA reads as TGTGCCAGTAGATCCCTCGACAGGGGCAATCAGCCCCAGCATTTT. The full variable domain, its missing parts supplied by reference TRBV19 and TRBJ1-5, is DGGITQSPKYLFRKEGQNVTLSCEQNLNHDAMYWYRQDPGQGLRLIYYSQIVNDFQKGDIAEGYSVSREKKESFPLTVTSAQKNPTAFYLCASRSLDRGNQPQHFGDGTRLSIL.

The chain recombines TRBV30 with TRBJ2-1; 8 positions agree with TRBD1. Trimming at V came to 8 bases and at J to 7 bases, leaving 13 bases not matched to a gene. The CDR3 is made up of 14 amino acids. Germline V gene sequence: CDR1 GTSNPN, CDR2 SVGIG (reference sequence). CDR3 bases: TGTGCCGGCAATGACAGGGGAAGTTTAAATGAGCAGTTCTTC. Translating gives CAGNDRGSLNEQFF.

The chain recombines TRBV5-4 with TRBJ2-1, with TRBD2 identical over 8 bases. The germline CDR1 and CDR2 sequences are SGHNT and YYREEE (reference sequence). V lost 2 bases to trimming and J lost 6 bases; unmatched junction nucleotides: 4. The CDR3 has 14 amino acids. The CDR3 here is CASSFRGGINEQFF. Written as DNA, the CDR3 is TGTGCCAGCAGCTTCCGGGGGGGCATCAATGAGCAGTTCTTC.

This sequence joins TRBV23-1 and TRBJ2-7, with TRBD1 as a possible D gene (6 bases). TRBV23-1 is recorded as an ORF, its role being uncertain. The germline V and J ends were trimmed by 0 bases and 5 bases, with 17 bases remaining between them. This CDR3 comprises 16 residues. CDR3 coding DNA: TGCGCCAGCAGTCAATCGTGCGAACAGGGAGTAGACGAGCAGTACTTC. Translated: CASSQSCEQGVDEQYF.

V and J are TRBV24-1 and TRBJ2-1; D is possibly TRBD2 (6 bases). The CDR3 consists of 13 residues. V lost 7 bases and J lost 2, with 8 bases in between. In germline, CDR1 is KGHDR, CDR2 SFDVKD. CDR3 DNA sequence: TGTGCCACCAGCCGGGAGACCTACAATGAGCAGTTCTTC. Translation gives CATSRETYNEQFF.

The chain recombines TRBV5-4 with TRBJ1-1; D gene unclear. Trimming cost V 0 bases and J 11 bases, with 14 bases left between them. Germline CDR1 is SGHNT and CDR2 is YYREEE (reference sequence). This CDR3 contains 13 residues. The CDR3: CASSLARTGSAFF. The CDR3 DNA reads as TGTGCCAGCAGCTTGGCTCGGACTGGATCGGCTTTCTTT.

In DNA form, the CDR3 reads TGTGCCAGCGGACGGGACAGAAACTACGAGCAGTACTTC. Translating it yields CASGRDRNYEQYF. V is TRBV2 and J is TRBJ2-7, with 7 bases identical to TRBD1. Trimming took 8 bases from V and 3 from J; bases not matched to a gene: 7. There are 13 residues in the CDR3. From germline, CDR1 is SNHLY and CDR2 FYNNEI.

The V gene is TRBV5-1, the J gene TRBJ1-3; D unresolved. This CDR3 has 14 amino acids. The germline V and J ends were trimmed by 4 bases and 0 bases, with 8 bases remaining between them. Germline loops: CDR1 SGHRS, CDR2 YFSETQ. The CDR3 DNA follows: TGCGCCAGCAGCCCAGTCACCTCTGGAAACACCATATATTTT. Translating gives CASSPVTSGNTIYF. Filled out from reference TRBV5-1 and TRBJ1-3, the complete variable domain reads KAGVTQTPRYLIKTRGQQVTLSCSPISGHRSVSWYQQTPGQGLQFLFEYFSETQRNKGNFPGRFSGRQFSNSRSEMNVSTLELGDSALYLCASSPVTSGNTIYFGEGSWLTVV.

This chain joins TRBV29-1 and TRBJ1-4; maybe TRBD1 (6 bases). Trimming took 6 bases from V and 8 from J, leaving 16 bases between them. Germline lookup yields CDR1 SQVTM and CDR2 ANQGSEA. This CDR3 is 13 amino acids long. The CDR3 is CSVAGVYMEKLFF. CDR3 in DNA: TGCAGCGTAGCAGGGGTCTATATGGAAAAACTGTTTTTT.

V and J are TRBV5-4 and TRBJ1-4; weak D call: TRBD1 (6 bases). Between the trimmed V and J ends, which lost 2 bases and 5 bases, there was a span of 16 bases. Per germline, CDR1 SGHNT and CDR2 YYREEE (reference sequence). CDR3 length: 16 amino acids. CDR3 in DNA: TGTGCCAGCAGCTTAAAAAAACAGGGTGAAAATGAAAAACTGTTTTTT. Protein sequence: CASSLKKQGENEKLFF.

The sample holds one count of this clone. V is TRBV13 and J is TRBJ1-1; 7 bases are shared with TRBD1. The CDR3 contains 17 residues. Germline CDR1 and CDR2: PRHDT and FYEKMQ (reference sequence). V shed 5 bases, J shed 1 base, and the junction held 13 bases outside the gene matches. Written as DNA, the CDR3 is TGTGCCAGCAGCGCGGGGTGGCGGGCAGGGGGGAACACTGAAGCTTTCTTT. It encodes CASSAGWRAGGNTEAFF. Supplemented by reference TRBV13 and TRBJ1-1, the full variable domain reads AAGVIQSPRHLIKEKRETATLKCYPIPRHDTVYWYQQGPGQDPQFLISFYEKMQSDKGSIPDRFSAQQFSDYHSELNMSSLELGDSALYFCASSAGWRAGGNTEAFFGQGTRLTVV.

The genes are TRBV19 and TRBJ1-6; 9 positions agree with TRBD1. J was trimmed by 9 bases and V by 5 bases; bases with no gene match: 5. This CDR3 comprises 14 residues. Germline loops: CDR1 LNHDA, CDR2 SQIVND (reference sequence). The CDR3 protein is CASSPGTGSSPLHF. The CDR3 DNA reads TGTGCCAGTAGTCCCGGGACAGGGTCTTCACCCCTCCACTTT.

The gene calls are TRBV7-2 and TRBJ1-6; tentative D call: TRBD1 (6 bases). This CDR3 has 12 amino acids. V gave up 5 bases and J gave up 9 bases, with 8 bases separating them. Germline CDR1 SGHTA, CDR2 FQGNSA. The CDR3 DNA sequence: TGTGCCAGCAGCCTCAGGGGTTCACCCCTCCACTTT. Protein: CASSLRGSPLHF.

V is TRBV19 and J is TRBJ2-7, with a weak D call TRBD1 (6 bases). V dropped 4 bases and J dropped 5 bases, with 12 bases sitting between them. CDR1 LNHDA and CDR2 SQIVND come from the germline V gene (reference sequence). CDR3 length: 13 residues. The CDR3: CASSTGVRDEQYF. The DNA of the CDR3 is TGTGCCAGTAGTACAGGGGTACGGGACGAGCAGTACTTC. The whole variable domain, remainder taken from reference TRBV19 and TRBJ2-7, is DGGITQSPKYLFRKEGQNVTLSCEQNLNHDAMYWYRQDPGQGLRLIYYSQIVNDFQKGDIAEGYSVSREKKESFPLTVTSAQKNPTAFYLCASSTGVRDEQYFGPGTRLTVT.

J is TRBJ2-1 and V is TRBV12-5, with unresolved D. Looked up from germline, CDR1 is LGHNT and CDR2 is FRNRAP. Trimming shortened V by 2 bases and J by 1 base, and 3 bases separated the two germline ends. The CDR3 is 13 amino acids. The CDR3 region has the DNA TGTGCTAGTGGTTTGTATTCCTACAATGAGCAGTTCTTC. The encoded protein is CASGLYSYNEQFF.

This clone came up many times. The sample holds other DNA sequences that translate to the same CDR3. The chain's CDR3 is CASSPRGNFGETQYF. In DNA, the CDR3 is TGTGCCAGCAGCCCCCGAGGGAACTTCGGGGAGACCCAGTACTTC. J is TRBJ2-5 and V is TRBV7-3; tentatively, D is TRBD2 (5 bases). The CDR3 is 15 residues long. V lost 5 bases to trimming and J lost 5 bases, with 18 bases between them. From germline, CDR1 is SGHTA and CDR2 FQGTGA.

The chain joins TRBV5-5 to TRBJ1-1; 10 nucleotides agree with TRBD1. The CDR3 totals 15 residues. The J segment lost 1 base and the V segment lost 4 bases, leaving 4 bases of the junction unmatched. The germline gives CDR1 SGHKS, CDR2 YYEKEE (reference sequence). The CDR3 loop is CASSRGQGSNTEAFF. CDR3 nucleotide sequence: TGTGCCAGCAGCCGGGGACAGGGGTCGAACACTGAAGCTTTCTTT.